The clone carrying this T cell receptor (beta chain) was detected only once. This entry comes from a study of T cell responses to AZD1222 COVID-19 vaccine. Trimming cost V 2 bases and J 1 base, with 18 bases left between them. The CDR3 contains 18 residues. From germline, CDR1 is SGDLS and CDR2 YYNGEE. The assay was immunoSEQ multiplex PCR, and TCRdb's table has in-frame clones only and misses some. The data contain 100,000 to 130,000 clones, around 83% of them singletons. Sequencing was performed on peripheral blood, taken on day 0 of AZD1222 vaccination. The TCR originated in an adult in good health. The rearrangement joins TRBV9 to TRBJ2-2; no clear D. The CDR3 loop is CASSVASRPLLNTGELFF. CDR3 nucleotide sequence: TGTGCCAGCAGCGTGGCGAGCCGACCCCTACTGAACACCGGGGAGCTGTTTTTT.